Listed below are T cell receptor beta chains from one sample, sequenced in a study of T cells after posttransplantation cyclophosphamide. TCRdb's table, derived via immunoSEQ multiplex PCR, lists solely in-frame clones and lacks some. Counted here are approximately 29,000 clones, about nine tenths occurring once; the ten biggest clones make up 2.5% to 4%. Sequenced: PBMCs. Receptors originate from a man between 50 and 59 years old. The CDR3 runs from the conserved cysteine through the conserved F or W. A D gene is named only where the DNA matches it firmly. The listing skips clone size in some rows; elsewhere it reads once, few, many or a size class.

v_gene,d_gene,abundance,len,j_gene,CDR3aa,CDR3nt
TRBV9,.,.,16,TRBJ2-3,CASSPPRTYATDTQYF,TGTGCCAGCAGCCCCCCACGTACATATGCCACAGATACGCAGTATTTT
TRBV7-9,.,.,14,TRBJ1-4,CASSPGQLNEKLFF,TGTGCCAGCAGCCCAGGACAGCTTAATGAAAAACTGTTTTTT
TRBV5-1,.,.,13,TRBJ1-1,CASSWTANTEAFF,TGCGCCAGCAGTTGGACAGCGAACACTGAAGCTTTCTTT
TRBV19,TRBD1,.,15,TRBJ1-5,CASSMDGTGGQPQHF,TGTGCCAGTAGTATGGATGGGACAGGGGGTCAGCCCCAGCATTTT
TRBV5-8,TRBD1,.,14,TRBJ1-6,CASSFDRDNSPLHF,TGTGCCAGCAGCTTCGACAGGGACAATTCACCCCTCCACTTT
TRBV6-4,.,few,16,TRBJ1-3,CASSDSLPRSGNTIYF,TGTGCCAGCAGTGACAGCCTACCTCGCTCTGGAAACACCATATATTTT
TRBV25-1,.,.,11,TRBJ2-5,CASSLYETQYF,TGTGCCAGCAGTCTCTATGAGACCCAGTACTTC
TRBV28,.,few,14,TRBJ1-5,CASTDAGGNQPQHF,TGTGCCTCTACGGACGCGGGGGGGAATCAGCCCCAGCATTTT
TRBV29-1,.,.,12,TRBJ1-2,CSVQQGGYGYTF,TGCAGCGTCCAACAGGGTGGCTATGGCTACACCTTC
TRBV7-2,TRBD2,.,17,TRBJ2-3,CASIQPTSGGPTDTQYF,TGTGCCAGCATACAACCGACTAGCGGGGGGCCTACAGATACGCAGTATTTT
TRBV6-1,.,few,11,TRBJ2-1,CASRLYNEQFF,TGTGCCAGCAGACTATACAATGAGCAGTTCTTC
TRBV25-1,.,.,14,TRBJ1-1,CASSEYPEGTEAFF,TGTGCCAGCAGTGAATATCCCGAGGGCACTGAAGCTTTCTTT
TRBV13,.,.,12,TRBJ2-1,CASSSRQDEQFF,TGTGCCAGCAGCTCCAGACAGGACGAGCAGTTCTTC
TRBV7-9,.,.,14,TRBJ1-1,CASSRRQVSTEAFF,TGTGCCAGCAGCCGACGACAGGTGAGCACTGAAGCTTTCTTT
TRBV18,.,.,14,TRBJ1-1,CASSPWSLDTEAFF,TGTGCCAGCTCACCTTGGAGTTTGGACACTGAAGCTTTCTTT
TRBV30,.,.,13,TRBJ2-1,CAWSSVGQGRQFF,TGTGCCTGGAGTTCGGTAGGGCAGGGCAGGCAGTTCTTC
TRBV5-1,TRBD2,.,14,TRBJ2-7,CASSAGLAGDQQYF,TGCGCCAGCAGCGCCGGACTAGCGGGGGATCAGCAGTACTTC
TRBV6-5,TRBD1,few,13,TRBJ1-3,CASRGQGRNTIYF,TGTGCCAGCAGAGGACAGGGGAGAAACACCATATATTTT
TRBV5-1,.,.,15,TRBJ2-7,CASSLGFGDVYEQYF,TGCGCCAGCAGCTTGGGGTTCGGGGATGTCTACGAGCAGTACTTC
TRBV19,TRBD1,once,14,TRBJ2-1,CASTTRGLSNEQFF,TGTGCCAGTACAACCAGGGGGCTGTCGAATGAGCAGTTCTTC
TRBV30,TRBD2,.,20,TRBJ2-6,CAWSALRVGGDGGGANVLTF,TGTGCCTGGAGTGCCCTCCGGGTTGGGGGGGACGGAGGGGGGGCCAACGTCCTGACTTTC
TRBV7-8,TRBD1,once,11,TRBJ1-6,CASSSGTGLHF,TGTGCCAGCAGCTCGGGGACAGGACTCCACTTT
TRBV6-5,.,.,14,TRBJ1-2,CASNNVRGMGGYTF,TGTGCCAGCAACAATGTGAGGGGGATGGGTGGCTACACCTTC
TRBV7-9,TRBD2,once,18,TRBJ2-1,CASSLETGLAGVVDEQFF,TGTGCCAGCAGCTTAGAAACCGGACTAGCGGGAGTAGTTGATGAGCAGTTCTTC
TRBV25-1,.,.,15,TRBJ1-6,CASSESRGMNSPLHF,TGTGCCAGCAGTGAATCCCGGGGAATGAATTCACCCCTCCACTTT
TRBV19,TRBD2,.,15,TRBJ2-1,CASTTSGYQINEQFF,TGTGCCAGTACCACTAGCGGGTATCAGATCAATGAGCAGTTCTTC
TRBV7-6,TRBD1,.,13,TRBJ1-1,CASSLRQGTEAFF,TGTGCCAGCAGCCTTCGACAGGGCACTGAAGCTTTCTTT
TRBV28,TRBD1,.,19,TRBJ1-5,CASSPPGQGKWGGYQPQHF,TGTGCCAGCAGCCCCCCGGGACAGGGTAAATGGGGGGGGTATCAGCCCCAGCATTTT
TRBV2,.,.,16,TRBJ1-3,CASSEARNNLRNTIYF,TGTGCCAGCAGTGAAGCGCGGAACAATCTACGAAACACCATATATTTT
TRBV15,.,.,17,TRBJ1-4,CATSRDIGEGTNEKLFF,TGTGCCACCAGCAGAGATATCGGGGAGGGAACTAATGAAAAACTGTTTTTT
TRBV7-3,.,.,20,TRBJ2-1,CASSLEVQGGVQGPLEEQFF,TGTGCCAGCAGCTTAGAGGTGCAGGGCGGGGTGCAGGGCCCCCTGGAGGAGCAGTTCTTC
TRBV18,TRBD2,.,17,TRBJ2-7,CASSTGTSGGISYEQYF,TGTGCCAGCTCTACCGGGACTAGCGGGGGAATCTCCTACGAGCAGTACTTC
TRBV30,.,.,10,TRBJ1-1,CAWSVRSAFF,TGTGCCTGGAGTGTTCGGAGCGCTTTCTTT
TRBV7-9,.,.,17,TRBJ1-4,CASSGDGKDSTNEKLFF,TGTGCCAGCTCGGGGGACGGGAAGGATTCAACTAATGAAAAACTGTTTTTT
TRBV21-1,.,.,14,TRBJ1-5,CAIRGSFSNQPQHF,TGTGCCATACGCGGCAGCTTTAGCAATCAGCCCCAGCATTTT
TRBV6-6,.,.,16,TRBJ1-5,CASSYPRGSGNQPQHF,TGTGCCAGCAGTTACCCTCGGGGGTCTGGCAATCAGCCCCAGCATTTT
TRBV21-1,.,.,16,TRBJ1-3,CASSPVRAPRGDTIYF,TGTGCCAGCAGCCCCGTTAGGGCCCCACGGGGGGACACCATATATTTT
TRBV6-1,.,few,14,TRBJ2-7,CASMGLQASYEQYF,TGTGCCAGCATGGGGCTCCAGGCATCCTACGAGCAGTACTTC
TRBV5-1,TRBD1,.,16,TRBJ2-2,CASSLGQGGRTGELFF,TGCGCCAGCAGCTTGGGACAGGGGGGTCGCACCGGGGAGCTGTTTTTT
TRBV4-2,TRBD2,.,19,TRBJ2-3,CASSQRLAGGPSRTDTQYF,TGTGCCAGCAGCCAGAGACTAGCGGGGGGGCCAAGTAGGACAGATACGCAGTATTTT
TRBV7-9,.,once,14,TRBJ1-1,CASSLNFMNTEAFF,TGTGCCAGCAGCTTAAATTTTATGAACACTGAAGCTTTCTTT
TRBV13,.,.,18,TRBJ1-1,CASSPTGSGWAMGTEAFF,TGTGCCAGCAGCCCGACCGGTTCCGGTTGGGCGATGGGCACTGAAGCTTTCTTT
TRBV5-1,.,.,17,TRBJ1-3,CASSFFGGLSSGNTIYF,TGCGCCAGCAGCTTCTTCGGGGGGTTATCCTCTGGAAACACCATATATTTT
TRBV5-1,.,.,12,TRBJ2-1,CASSLGGYEQFF,TGCGCCAGCAGCTTGGGAGGGTATGAGCAGTTCTTC
TRBV7-9,.,once,13,TRBJ2-1,CASSFAGFDEQFF,TGTGCCAGCAGCTTTGCCGGGTTTGATGAGCAGTTCTTC
TRBV4-2,TRBD1,.,15,TRBJ1-2,CASSQDIRGRDGYTF,TGTGCCAGCAGCCAAGATATCAGGGGGCGAGACGGCTACACCTTC